Detailed here is one T cell receptor (beta chain). Its antigen remains unknown. Donors were drawn from the approximately 120-subject validation cohort, separate from the approximately 670-subject first cohort. Sequenced by immunoSEQ multiplex PCR; TCRdb stores in-frame clones only, minus some. The table lists 150,000 to 200,000 clones, approximately 80% of them singletons. The germline gives CDR1 LNHNV, CDR2 YYDKDF (reference sequence). V was cut by 1 base and J by 6 bases, with 19 bases left in between. The CDR3 spans 17 residues. The sample belongs to a study of cytomegalovirus exposure and HLA in healthy donors. Findings of the study overall: Investigators reported 150 to 200 TCR beta chains as tied to cytomegalovirus. In vitro, three CMV-associated chains proved specific for CMV antigens.

This receptor was obtained from a man aged 25 to 45 in good health and CMV-seropositive. J is TRBJ2-1 and V is TRBV15, with D tentatively TRBD2 (6 bases). Sequencing was performed on PBMCs. Written as DNA, the CDR3 is TGTGCCACCAGCAGAGGACTAGGGACCGCCGGGCGCAATGAGCAGTTCTTC. As protein: CATSRGLGTAGRNEQFF. The whole variable domain, remainder taken from reference TRBV15 and TRBJ2-1, is DAMVIQNPRYQVTQFGKPVTLSCSQTLNHNVMYWYQQKSSQAPKLLFHYYDKDFNNEADTPDNFQSRRPNTSFCFLDIRSPGLGDTAMYLCATSRGLGTAGRNEQFFGPGTRLTVL.